These 31 T cell receptor beta chains share one sample of origin, sequenced in a study of T cells after yellow fever vaccination. Via MiXCR, TCRdb re-called the 5' RACE reads, giving one row per CDR3 protein. This table holds 200,000 to 300,000 distinct CDR3 sequences, roughly 3.5% found once. Specimen: PBMCs, collected 15 days after the yellow fever booster vaccination. These receptors came from a man aged 18 to 35 who received the YFV17D yellow fever vaccine.

This clonotype has a count of ten or more. The chain carries TRBV4-3 and TRBJ1-2, with D perhaps TRBD1 (5 bases). Trimming left V 4 bases short and J 4 bases short, with 25 bases between. This CDR3 is built from 18 residues. Germline loops: CDR1 LGHNA, CDR2 YSLEER. CDR3: CASSPPPSQTKGLYGYTF. In DNA form, the CDR3 reads TGCGCCAGCAGCCCCCCTCCGTCGCAGACCAAGGGACTCTATGGCTACACCTTC.

This clonotype was counted ten times or more. The chain couples TRBV27 to TRBJ2-2; D gene ambiguous. Trimming shortened V by 1 base and J by 0 bases, and 9 bases separated the two germline ends. This CDR3 has 16 amino acids. Germline loops: CDR1 MNHEY, CDR2 SMNVEV (reference sequence). Here the CDR3 reads CASSLFLLPNTGELFF. The CDR3 bases are TGTGCCAGCAGTTTATTTCTACTTCCGAACACCGGGGAGCTGTTTTTT.

There are many counts of this clonotype. J is TRBJ2-1 and V is TRBV3-2; the D call TRBD2 from the table was never checked on the DNA. TRBV3-2 constitutes a pseudogene. The length of the CDR3 is 16 residues. In DNA form, the CDR3 reads TGTGCCAGCAGCCAACTACTAGCGGGGGGGCCTAATGAGCAGTTCTTC. Its translation is CASSQLLAGGPNEQFF.

At least ten counts were recorded for this clonotype. The chain recombines TRBV6-2 or TRBV6-3 with TRBJ1-1; tentatively, D is TRBD1 (6 bases). From germline, CDR1 is MNHEY and CDR2 SVGEGT. The CDR3 has 13 amino acids. V was shortened by 3 bases and J by 4 bases, with 9 bases between the two germline ends. The CDR3 DNA sequence: TGTGCCAGCAGTTATTACAGGGCCACTGAAGCTTTCTTT. It translates to CASSYYRATEAFF.

There are many counts of this clonotype. The chain joins TRBV5-1 to TRBJ2-2; D not certain. This CDR3 has 19 residues. Germline V gene sequence: CDR1 SGHRS, CDR2 YFSETQ. V was shortened by 5 bases and J by 0 bases, with 23 bases between the two germline ends. CDR3 DNA sequence: TGCGCCAGCAGTACTGTTCTTGGACGGCTCCACGCGAACACCGGGGAGCTGTTTTTT. Translation: CASSTVLGRLHANTGELFF.

This clonotype was seen repeatedly, ten times or more. V gene TRBV5-1 combines with J gene TRBJ2-7; possibly TRBD1 for D (6 bases). Germline V CDR1 and CDR2: SGHRS, YFSETQ. This CDR3 has 15 residues. The V end lost 1 base, the J end lost 2 bases, and 13 bases lay between the germline ends. The CDR3 sequence: CASSLWDIGPYEQYF. The CDR3 coding sequence is TGCGCCAGCAGCTTGTGGGACATTGGGCCCTACGAGCAGTACTTC.

This clonotype was recorded at least ten times. The chain combines TRBV21-1 with TRBJ2-3; TRBD1 was called by the table and not checked on the DNA. TRBV21-1 is assigned pseudogene status. CDR3 length: 15 residues. The CDR3 sequence is CASSPDRGRTDTQYF. CDR3 sequence (DNA): TGTGCCAGCAGCCCTGACAGGGGGCGCACAGATACGCAGTATTTT.

This clonotype has more than one count but fewer than ten. This chain joins TRBV5-1 and TRBJ2-1, with 9 bases aligning to TRBD1. V lost 4 bases to trimming and J lost 5 bases; unmatched junction nucleotides: 10. This CDR3 comprises 16 residues. From germline, CDR1 is SGHRS and CDR2 YFSETQ. The CDR3 reads CASSPSTGGIHNEQFF. The CDR3 region has the DNA TGCGCCAGCAGCCCCTCGACAGGGGGTATCCACAATGAGCAGTTCTTC.

This clonotype was counted at least ten times. The genes are TRBV7-3 and TRBJ1-1; D is possibly TRBD1 (5 bases). V lost 2 bases and J lost 7, with 11 bases in between. CDR3 length: 13 residues. Germline CDR1 is SGHTA and CDR2 is FQGTGA. CDR3 DNA: TGTGCCAGCAGCTTATCGGGGCAAGGTGAAGCTTTCTTT. It specifies CASSLSGQGEAFF.

This clonotype was seen repeatedly, ten times or more. The chain couples TRBV7-2 to TRBJ1-2, with TRBD1 identical over 7 bases. The CDR3 is 13 amino acids. From germline, CDR1 is SGHTA and CDR2 FQGNSA. The V and J ends lost 4 bases and 2 bases, in that order; junction bases with no gene match: 1. The CDR3 region is CASSWGQNYGYTF. CDR3 nucleotide sequence: TGTGCCAGCAGCTGGGGACAGAACTATGGCTACACCTTC.

This clonotype was counted many times. V and J are TRBV9 and TRBJ2-7; D ambiguous. The CDR3 loop spans 13 amino acids. Trimming removed 0 bases at V and 7 bases at J, with 11 bases between. In germline, CDR1 is SGDLS, CDR2 YYNGEE. The CDR3: CASSVGDFKEQYF. CDR3 sequence (DNA): TGTGCCAGCAGCGTAGGGGATTTTAAAGAGCAGTACTTC.

This clonotype has a count of ten or more. The chain uses TRBV24-1 and TRBJ2-3, with TRBD1 matching 7 bases. With V trimmed by 4 bases and J by 4 bases, 10 bases remained unmatched. There are 16 residues in the CDR3. Germline V gene sequence: CDR1 KGHDR, CDR2 SFDVKD. The CDR3 nucleotides are TGTGCCACCAGTGACCAAACGACAGGGCACCCAGATACGCAGTATTTT. This translates into CATSDQTTGHPDTQYF.

This clonotype was counted at least ten times. The chain couples TRBV12-5 to TRBJ2-7; D possibly uses TRBD1 or TRBD2 (5 bases each). Trimming took off 1 base at V and 0 bases at J, with 19 bases between the two ends. The CDR3 is 18 amino acids. Germline V gene data show CDR1 as LGHNT and CDR2 as FRNRAP. As DNA, the CDR3 is TGTGCTAGTGGTTTGGCCCCGTCCGGGGACCTCCTCTCCTACGAGCAGTACTTC. Residues: CASGLAPSGDLLSYEQYF.

This clonotype has a count of ten or more. V and J are TRBV6-2 or TRBV6-3 and TRBJ1-1; D perhaps matches TRBD1 (5 bases). Germline V gene sequence: CDR1 MNHEY, CDR2 SVGEGT. V lost 4 bases and J lost 7, with 10 bases in between. CDR3 length: 12 residues. DNA for the CDR3: TGTGCCAGCAGTTCCCGACAGCTTGAAGCTTTCTTT. It is translated as CASSSRQLEAFF.

The sample holds many counts of this clonotype. The chain is built from TRBV20-1 and TRBJ1-4, with 7 positions matching TRBD1. Per the germline V gene, CDR1 is DFQATT and CDR2 is SNEGSKA (reference sequence). The CDR3 has 14 amino acids. The J segment lost 5 bases and the V segment lost 0 bases, leaving 3 bases of the junction unmatched. The CDR3 is CSARETGSNEKLFF. For the CDR3, the DNA is TGCAGTGCTAGAGAGACAGGGTCCAATGAAAAACTGTTTTTT.

This clonotype was found many times. This chain uses TRBV5-5 with TRBJ1-1, with D perhaps TRBD1 (6 bases). The germline V gene has CDR1 SGHKS and CDR2 YYEKEE (reference sequence). Trimming stripped 7 bases from V and 5 bases from J, with 9 bases between. The CDR3 is made up of 11 amino acids. For the CDR3, the DNA is TGTGCCAGCCATCAGGGGACTGAAGCTTTCTTT. This gives the protein CASHQGTEAFF.

This clonotype was seen many times. The chain employs TRBV12-3 or TRBV12-4 and TRBJ1-1; D is possibly TRBD1 (5 bases). The CDR3 totals 15 residues. V lost 5 bases, J lost 1 base, and 14 bases lay in between. The CDR3 bases are TGTGCCAGCAGTCTCTCAATCGGGGGGAACACTGAAGCTTTCTTT. Protein: CASSLSIGGNTEAFF.

This clonotype was observed many times. The chain has TRBV12-3 or TRBV12-4 and TRBJ2-3; D is undetermined. The CDR3 runs to 11 residues. Trimming removed 3 bases at V and 10 bases at J, with 8 bases between. CDR3 nucleotides: TGTGCCAGCAGTTTGGCGAATGCGCAGTATTTT. Translation gives CASSLANAQYF.

This clonotype was seen ten or more times. The V call is TRBV9, the J call TRBJ2-1, with D perhaps matching TRBD2 (5 bases). The CDR3 runs to 16 residues. V was trimmed by 4 bases and J by 2 bases, leaving 16 bases between them. The V gene's germline CDR1 is SGDLS and CDR2 YYNGEE. The CDR3 is CASSPYLGSTYNEQFF. Written as DNA, the CDR3 is TGTGCCAGCAGCCCCTACTTAGGGAGCACCTACAATGAGCAGTTCTTC.

This clonotype has a handful of counts. The rearrangement uses TRBV24-1 and TRBJ1-2; weak D call: TRBD1 (6 bases). Germline V CDR1 and CDR2: KGHDR, SFDVKD. V dropped 4 bases and J dropped 6 bases, with 14 bases sitting between them. This CDR3 is built from 14 residues. The chain's CDR3 is CATSEGRGSDGYTF. CDR3 nucleotide sequence: TGTGCCACCAGTGAGGGCAGGGGTAGCGATGGCTACACCTTC.

Ten or more counts support this clonotype. J is TRBJ2-3 and V is TRBV11-2, with 13 bases fitting TRBD2. This CDR3 region has 17 residues. From germline, CDR1 is SGHAT and CDR2 FQNNGV. Unmatched junction bases numbered 11, after V lost 5 bases and J lost 6 bases. Written as DNA, the CDR3 is TGTGCCAGCAGCCCAAGACTAGCGGGGGGCACGGGGGATACGCAGTATTTT. Protein sequence: CASSPRLAGGTGDTQYF.

This clonotype was observed many times. This sequence joins TRBV12-3 or TRBV12-4 and TRBJ2-1, with 10 nucleotides matching TRBD2. CDR3 length equals 16 residues. Trimming took 0 bases from V and 8 from J; bases not matched to a gene: 7. The CDR3 DNA follows: TGTGCCAGCAGTTTAGCACTAGCGGGGCCGGGGGATGAGCAGTTCTTC. It specifies CASSLALAGPGDEQFF.

This clonotype was recorded many times. The chain has TRBV7-2 and TRBJ2-5; 8 bases align to TRBD2. Looked up from germline, CDR1 is SGHTA and CDR2 is FQGNSA. The V gene end was trimmed by 3 bases and the J gene end by 5 bases; junction bases not matched to a gene: 5. This CDR3 has 14 residues. The CDR3 sequence is CASSFRGGIETQYF. The CDR3 DNA is TGTGCCAGCAGCTTTCGGGGGGGCATTGAGACCCAGTACTTC.

In regard to this clonotype: A much larger clone is a single base away; this may be a read error. This chain links TRBV29-1 with TRBJ2-5; D perhaps matches TRBD2 (5 bases). CDR1 is SQVTM and CDR2 is ANQGSEA in the germline V gene. The CDR3 runs 13 residues. Trimming took off 7 bases at V and 4 bases at J, with 16 bases between the two ends. CDR3 DNA sequence: TGCAGCGCGCAGAGGAGGAGCCTAGAGACCCAGTACTTC. Its protein product is CSAQRRSLETQYF.

At least ten counts were recorded for this clonotype. V usage is TRBV7-6 and J usage is TRBJ2-5, with D perhaps matching TRBD2 (6 bases). In germline, CDR1 is SGHVS, CDR2 FNYEAQ. Trimming removed 1 base from V and 5 bases from J, with 11 bases in between. This CDR3 spans 14 amino acids. CDR3 nucleotide sequence: TGTGCCAGCAGCTTAGTTGGAGGGGAGGAGACCCAGTACTTC. It yields the protein CASSLVGGEETQYF.

This clonotype was detected many times. The chain links TRBV10-3 to TRBJ1-1, with D unclear. Trimming shortened V by 7 bases and J by 5 bases, and 20 bases separated the two germline ends. The germline gives CDR1 ENHRY, CDR2 SYGVKD. The CDR3 loop spans 15 amino acids. CDR3 nucleotides: TGTGCCATCAAGGGAACGTCGGGAAGGGATACTGAAGCTTTCTTT. Translation gives CAIKGTSGRDTEAFF.

The sample holds many counts of this clonotype. V usage is TRBV12-3 or TRBV12-4 and J usage is TRBJ2-2; D is ambiguous. The V gene lost 6 bases and the J gene lost 6 bases, with 11 bases spanning the gap. This CDR3 has 13 residues. CDR3 in amino acids: CASSQGVAGELFF. The CDR3 nucleotides read TGTGCCAGCAGCCAAGGCGTTGCCGGGGAGCTGTTTTTT.

This clonotype has at least ten counts. DNA for the CDR3: TGTGCCAGCAGCCAAGGGGCAGGGTTGAACACTGAAGCTTTCTTT. This sequence encodes CASSQGAGLNTEAFF. This rearrangement joins TRBV3-1 to TRBJ1-1, with a tentative D call TRBD1 (5 bases). This CDR3 has 15 residues. The germline V gene has CDR1 LGHDT and CDR2 YNNKEL (reference sequence). V was shortened by 1 base and J by 0 bases, with 9 bases between the two germline ends.

This clonotype has a count of ten or more. This chain links TRBV29-1 with TRBJ2-1; D is undetermined. The V and J ends lost 3 bases and 10 bases respectively, with 10 bases between them. Germline V CDR1 and CDR2: SQVTM, ANQGSEA. The CDR3 is 11 amino acids. CDR3 in amino acids: CSVDFGLEQFF. In DNA form, the CDR3 reads TGCAGCGTTGACTTCGGCCTCGAGCAGTTCTTC.

This clonotype was seen many times. This chain joins TRBV7-6 and TRBJ1-1, with 10 bases lining up with TRBD1. From germline, CDR1 is SGHVS and CDR2 FNYEAQ. V lost 2 bases, J lost 5 bases, and 5 bases stayed unmatched. This CDR3 has 15 residues. CDR3 sequence reads: CASSLSDRGGTEAFF. In DNA form, the CDR3 reads TGTGCCAGCAGCTTATCGGACAGGGGGGGGACTGAAGCTTTCTTT.

This clonotype was seen at least ten times. The chain couples TRBV7-8 to TRBJ2-7; no definite D call. Per germline, CDR1 SGHVS and CDR2 FQNEAQ. V dropped 2 bases and J dropped 3 bases, with 8 bases sitting between them. The CDR3 spans 13 residues. The CDR3 coding sequence is TGTGCCAGCAGCTTACGGCAGAACTACGAGCAGTACGTC. It encodes CASSLRQNYEQYV.